A selection of T cell receptor beta chains follows, all from one sample in a study of T cell responses to AZD1222 COVID-19 vaccine. Using immunoSEQ multiplex PCR, the repertoire was profiled, and TCRdb retains in-frame clones only, with some absent. The sample contains around 140,000 clones, 70% to 90% of which appear only once. This specimen was peripheral blood, taken on day 0 of AZD1222 vaccination. The receptors were gathered from an adult in good health. Each CDR3 is given with its conserved first and last residue. The D gene is left open where the match is weak. Clone size, where shown, is once, few, many, or a class for clones that have expanded.

V gene: TRBV5-4
J gene: TRBJ2-5
D gene: .
clone size: .
CDR3 protein: CASSLKGVETQYF
CDR3 DNA: TGTGCCAGCAGCTTGAAAGGGGTAGAGACCCAGTACTTC

V gene: TRBV9
J gene: TRBJ2-3
D gene: .
clone size: .
CDR3 protein: CASSVVSTDTQYF
CDR3 DNA: TGTGCCAGCAGCGTAGTAAGCACAGATACGCAGTATTTT

V gene: TRBV19
J gene: TRBJ1-1
D gene: .
clone size: .
CDR3 protein: CASRRDFSEAFF
CDR3 DNA: TGTGCCAGTCGTAGGGATTTCTCTGAAGCTTTCTTT

V gene: TRBV7-9
J gene: TRBJ2-7
D gene: TRBD2
clone size: .
CDR3 protein: CASSSQPTSGGPYEQYF
CDR3 DNA: TGTGCCAGCAGCTCCCAACCGACTAGCGGGGGGCCCTACGAGCAGTACTTC

V gene: TRBV14
J gene: TRBJ1-2
D gene: TRBD1
clone size: .
CDR3 protein: CASSQDSGTALLRSYTF
CDR3 DNA: TGTGCCAGCAGCCAGGATTCCGGGACAGCCCTTTTGAGGAGCTACACCTTC

V gene: TRBV6-4
J gene: TRBJ2-2
D gene: .
clone size: once
CDR3 protein: CASSESLTPFPGELFF
CDR3 DNA: TGTGCCAGCAGTGAGAGTTTAACACCTTTCCCCGGGGAGCTGTTTTTT

V gene: TRBV5-6
J gene: TRBJ2-3
D gene: .
clone size: .
CDR3 protein: CASPRAGTLHKDTQYF
CDR3 DNA: TGTGCCAGCCCTCGGGCAGGGACCCTTCACAAAGATACGCAGTATTTT

V gene: TRBV5-4
J gene: TRBJ2-7
D gene: .
clone size: .
CDR3 protein: CASTFPVQSSYEQYF
CDR3 DNA: TGTGCCAGCACCTTCCCGGTCCAGAGCTCCTACGAGCAGTACTTC

V gene: TRBV7-9
J gene: TRBJ2-7
D gene: .
clone size: .
CDR3 protein: CASSPNNPGASSWYF
CDR3 DNA: TGTGCCAGCAGCCCAAACAACCCCGGGGCATCGAGTTGGTACTTC

V gene: TRBV5-1
J gene: TRBJ2-1
D gene: .
clone size: .
CDR3 protein: CASSLGPGSSYNEQFF
CDR3 DNA: TGCGCCAGCAGCTTGGGCCCGGGGAGCTCCTACAATGAGCAGTTCTTC

V gene: TRBV19
J gene: TRBJ2-2
D gene: TRBD1
clone size: once
CDR3 protein: CASSILGTGLGGELFF
CDR3 DNA: TGTGCCAGTAGTATACTCGGGACAGGGTTAGGCGGGGAGCTGTTTTTT

V gene: TRBV10-1
J gene: TRBJ1-1
D gene: .
clone size: few
CDR3 protein: CASSESLGTEAFF
CDR3 DNA: TGCGCCAGCAGTGAGTCACTGGGCACTGAAGCTTTCTTT

V gene: TRBV19
J gene: TRBJ2-5
D gene: .
clone size: .
CDR3 protein: CASSPTYTGETQYF
CDR3 DNA: TGTGCCAGTAGCCCGACTTACACCGGGGAGACCCAGTACTTC

V gene: TRBV19
J gene: TRBJ1-5
D gene: .
clone size: .
CDR3 protein: CASRSKVVIGNQPQHF
CDR3 DNA: TGTGCCAGTAGGAGTAAGGTGGTAATTGGCAATCAGCCCCAGCATTTT

V gene: TRBV4-3
J gene: TRBJ2-6
D gene: TRBD1
clone size: .
CDR3 protein: CASSQEGGSFSGANVLTF
CDR3 DNA: TGCGCCAGCAGCCAAGAAGGGGGCAGCTTCTCTGGGGCCAACGTCCTGACTTTC

V gene: TRBV18
J gene: TRBJ2-5
D gene: .
clone size: .
CDR3 protein: CASSPPSGVETQYF
CDR3 DNA: TGTGCCAGCTCACCACCATCAGGGGTAGAGACCCAGTACTTC